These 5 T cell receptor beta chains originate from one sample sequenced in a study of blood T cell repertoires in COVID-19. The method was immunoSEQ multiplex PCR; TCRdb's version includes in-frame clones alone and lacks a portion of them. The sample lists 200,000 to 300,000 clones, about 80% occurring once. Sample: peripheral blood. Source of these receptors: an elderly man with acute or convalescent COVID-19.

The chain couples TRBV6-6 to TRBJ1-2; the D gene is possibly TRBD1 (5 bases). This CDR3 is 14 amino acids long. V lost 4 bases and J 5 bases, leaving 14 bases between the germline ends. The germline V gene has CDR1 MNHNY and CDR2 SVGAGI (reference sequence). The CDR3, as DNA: TGTGCCAGCAGTTTCTATGGGGGGAGGTATGGCTACACCTTC. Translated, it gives CASSFYGGRYGYTF.

CDR3 DNA: TGTGCCAGGGGGCACGACATAGATGGCTACACCTTC. Its protein product is CARGHDIDGYTF. The chain combines TRBV14 with TRBJ1-2; D is perhaps TRBD1 (5 bases). Germline V gene sequence: CDR1 SGHDN, CDR2 FVKESK. CDR3 length equals 12 residues. Trimming stripped 9 bases from V and 6 bases from J, with 14 bases between.

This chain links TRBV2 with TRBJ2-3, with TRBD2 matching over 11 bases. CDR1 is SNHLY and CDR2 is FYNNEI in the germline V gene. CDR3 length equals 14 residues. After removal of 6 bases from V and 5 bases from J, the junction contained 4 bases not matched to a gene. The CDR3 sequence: CASRTSGAVDTQYF. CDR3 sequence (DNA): TGTGCCAGCAGGACTAGCGGGGCGGTAGATACGCAGTATTTT.

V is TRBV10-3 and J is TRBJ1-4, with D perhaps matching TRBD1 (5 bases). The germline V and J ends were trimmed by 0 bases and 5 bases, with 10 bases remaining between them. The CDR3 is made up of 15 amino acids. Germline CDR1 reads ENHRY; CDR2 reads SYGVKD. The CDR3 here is CAISESGTENEKLFF. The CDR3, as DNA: TGTGCCATCAGTGAGTCCGGGACTGAGAATGAAAAACTGTTTTTT.

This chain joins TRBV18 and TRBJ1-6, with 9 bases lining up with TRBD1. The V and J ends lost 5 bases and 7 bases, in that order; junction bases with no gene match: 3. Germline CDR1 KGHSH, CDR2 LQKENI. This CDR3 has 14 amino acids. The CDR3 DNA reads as TGTGCCAGCTCAGGGGGGACAGGGAATTCACCCCTCCACTTT. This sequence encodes CASSGGTGNSPLHF.